This T cell receptor (beta chain) comes out of a study of tumour-infiltrating T cells in Burkitt lymphoma. Study overall: The Burkitt lymphoma cohort spanned all epidemiological subtypes. Repertoire clonality predicted overall and progression-free survival.

Sequencing used immunoSEQ multiplex PCR; TCRdb keeps in-frame clones, though not all of them. The sample records approximately 46,000 clones, around 31% being singletons. The CDR3 is made up of 14 amino acids. V was shortened by 5 bases and J by 0 bases, with 10 bases between the two germline ends. Germline V lookup: CDR1 KGHSH, CDR2 LQKENI. The gene calls are TRBV18 and TRBJ1-1, with unresolved D. The sequenced sample consisted of tumor tissue. This receptor was obtained from a human donor with Burkitt lymphoma. The CDR3 DNA sequence: TGTGCCAGCTCAAATCCAACCTTGAACACTGAAGCTTTCTTT. Its protein is CASSNPTLNTEAFF.